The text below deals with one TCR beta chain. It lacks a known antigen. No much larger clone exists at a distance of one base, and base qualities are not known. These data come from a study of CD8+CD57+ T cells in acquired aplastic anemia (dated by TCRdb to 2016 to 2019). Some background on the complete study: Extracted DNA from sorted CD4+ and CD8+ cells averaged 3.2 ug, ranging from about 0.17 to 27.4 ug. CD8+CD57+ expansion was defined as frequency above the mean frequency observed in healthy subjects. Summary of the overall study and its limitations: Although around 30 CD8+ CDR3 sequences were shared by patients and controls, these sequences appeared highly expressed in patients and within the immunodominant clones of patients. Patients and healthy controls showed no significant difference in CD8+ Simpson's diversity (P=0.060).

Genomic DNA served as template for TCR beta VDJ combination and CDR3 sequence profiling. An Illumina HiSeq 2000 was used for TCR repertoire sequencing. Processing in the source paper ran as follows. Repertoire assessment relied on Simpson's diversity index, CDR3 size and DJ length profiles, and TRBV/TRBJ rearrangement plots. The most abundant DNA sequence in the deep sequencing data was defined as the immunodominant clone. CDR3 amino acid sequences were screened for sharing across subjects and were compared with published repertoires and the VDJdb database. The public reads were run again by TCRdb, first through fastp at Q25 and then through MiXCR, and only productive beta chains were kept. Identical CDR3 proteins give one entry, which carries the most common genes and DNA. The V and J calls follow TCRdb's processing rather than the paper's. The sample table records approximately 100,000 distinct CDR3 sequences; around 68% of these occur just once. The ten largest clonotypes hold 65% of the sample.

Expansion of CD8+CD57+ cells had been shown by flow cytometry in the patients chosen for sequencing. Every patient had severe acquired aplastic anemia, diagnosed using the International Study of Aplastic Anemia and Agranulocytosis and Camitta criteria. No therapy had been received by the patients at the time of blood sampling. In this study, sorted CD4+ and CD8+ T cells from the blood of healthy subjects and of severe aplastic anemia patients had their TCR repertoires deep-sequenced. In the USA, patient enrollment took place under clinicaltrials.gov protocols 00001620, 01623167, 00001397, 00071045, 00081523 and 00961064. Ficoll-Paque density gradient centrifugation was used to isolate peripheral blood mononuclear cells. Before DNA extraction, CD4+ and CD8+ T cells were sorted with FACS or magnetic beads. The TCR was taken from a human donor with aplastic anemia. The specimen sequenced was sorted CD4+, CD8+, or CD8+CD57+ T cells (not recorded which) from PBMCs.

The nucleotides are TGTGCCAGCAGCTTGGGATGGCTGACTGACGAGCAGTACTTC. Translated, this is CASSLGWLTDEQYF. This receptor chain uses TRBV7-2 and TRBJ2-7; the D segment cannot be called with confidence. The junction shows trimming of 3 bases on V and 5 bases on J, plus 14 bases between the germline ends. From the germline V gene, CDR1 is SGHTA and CDR2 is FQGNSA. CDR3 length: 14 amino acids, cysteine to phenylalanine. This entry keeps only the CDR3 DNA: 42 bases, framed from base 1.